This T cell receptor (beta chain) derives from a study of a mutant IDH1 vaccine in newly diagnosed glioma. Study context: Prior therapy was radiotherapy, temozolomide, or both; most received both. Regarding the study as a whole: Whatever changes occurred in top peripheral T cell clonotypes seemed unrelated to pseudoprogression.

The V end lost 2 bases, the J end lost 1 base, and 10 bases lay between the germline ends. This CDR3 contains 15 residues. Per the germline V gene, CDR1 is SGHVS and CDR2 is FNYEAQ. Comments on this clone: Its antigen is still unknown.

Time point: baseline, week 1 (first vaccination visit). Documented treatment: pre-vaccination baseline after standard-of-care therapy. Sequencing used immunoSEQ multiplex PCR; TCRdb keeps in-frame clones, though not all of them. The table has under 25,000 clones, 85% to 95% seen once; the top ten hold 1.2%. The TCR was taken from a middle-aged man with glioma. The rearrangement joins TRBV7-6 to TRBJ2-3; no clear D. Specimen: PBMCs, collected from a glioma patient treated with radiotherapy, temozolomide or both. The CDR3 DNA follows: TGTGCCAGCAGCTTACTGCCCCTTCGCACAGATACGCAGTATTTT. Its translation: CASSLLPLRTDTQYF.